This TCR beta chain was profiled in a study of T cell responses to AZD1222 COVID-19 vaccine (dated by TCRdb to about 2021). The study in broad terms: AZD1222 recipients whose second dose came at about 4 weeks and those whose second dose came at about 12 weeks were combined into one group, since spike-specific TCR depth and breadth did not differ between the two schedules. Trial participants were enrolled into age subgroups of 18-55, 56-69 and 70-plus years, which contained around 140, 26 and 57 TCR-sequenced participants, respectively. A total of 233 trial participants underwent TCR sequencing, of whom roughly 210 had received two doses of AZD1222 and approximately 26 had received two doses of the MenACWY control vaccine. Points the paper makes about the study in general: Vaccine-associated CD4 TCRs spanned the whole spike protein, with dominant responses in regions 160-218 and 743-854. After two AZD1222 doses, both the breadth and the depth of spike-specific TCRs were significantly higher than at day 0 and than in MenACWY recipients. Participants were mostly white British and included more females than males, and it was suggested by the authors that clonal diversity may have been underestimated. The 56-69-year group was small, and its depth increase did not reach significance, likely because of low power. Nearly half of unique spike-specific TCRs reportedly recognized epitopes outside regions mutated in the B.1.351 and B.1.1.7 variants. Conclusions about previously exposed vaccinees were limited because only six AZD1222 recipients were SARS-CoV-2 seropositive at baseline. No day 14 peak-response samples were available, so repertoires were characterized only after the peak T cell response.

Concerning this clone: Its antigen is unknown. No base-level quality is on record; no much larger clone is a single base apart.

Via the germline V gene (reference sequence), CDR1 is LGHDT and CDR2 YNNKEL. From its cysteine to its phenylalanine, the CDR3 spans 13 amino acids. The only DNA kept is the CDR3, 39 bases in frame from the first base. V and J are truncated by 6 bases and 4 bases respectively, leaving an intervening sequence of 12 bases. The CDR3 regions of human TCRbeta chains were analyzed by immunosequencing. The published analysis was carried out like this. Repertoire TCRs were matched against a reference library of SARS-CoV-2-specific TCRs generated with the MIRA antigen-specificity platform. Breadth was defined as the fraction of unique TCRs that were SARS-CoV-2-associated. Depth was defined as the fraction of total T cells that were SARS-CoV-2-associated. Each spike-specific TCR was assigned to its reactive spike region and to a CD4 or CD8 class using the MIRA data. Log10-transformed breadth and depth values were compared by one-way ANOVA with Sidak's multiple comparisons tests. TCRdb holds this immuneACCESS table with in-frame rearrangements only. Some clones are missing; in checked studies, unresolved V genes explain under half, and the rest has no known cause. V and J calls and clone size are those listed in that table; D and trimming were worked out from the DNA. The sample table records some 150,000 clones; roughly 92% of these occur just once. The ten biggest clones cover more than 5% of the sample.

This specimen's time point label, interpreted: baseline before first vaccination. Samples from vaccinated people were obtained from the UK trials COV001 and COV002, which included a single-blind randomized controlled phase 2/3 trial of AZD1222 (ChAdOx1 nCoV-19) in healthy adults. Trial participant PBMC samples were collected at day 0 and day 28 after the second dose for TCRbeta chain sequencing. The receptor's source is an adult in good health. The input for sequencing was peripheral blood, taken on day 0 of AZD1222 vaccination. The chain joins TRBV3-1 (or the pseudogene TRBV3-2) to TRBJ1-2; no D gene can be assigned with confidence. The CDR3 amino acid sequence is: CASRKREGYGYTF. The DNA reads as follows: TGTGCCAGCAGGAAGAGGGAGGGCTATGGCTACACCTTC.